This T cell receptor beta chain was recorded in a study of OX40 agonist ivuxolimab in advanced cancers. Overall study context: In this cohort, patients received ivuxolimab, an agonistic anti-OX40 (CD134) antibody. Three patients, one with hepatocellular carcinoma and two with cutaneous melanoma, responded partially.

Assay used: immunoSEQ multiplex PCR; TCRdb lists only in-frame clones, some missing. The profile covers about 130,000 clones, with roughly 91% appearing a single time and approximately 0.99% taken by the ten largest. With 5 bases clipped from V and 2 bases from J, the junction kept 14 bases outside the gene matches. The CDR3 runs to 18 residues. Germline-derived CDR1 and CDR2 are SEHNR and FQNEAQ (reference sequence). The sample was CD4+ or CD8+ T cells sorted from blood, taken in a trial of the OX40 agonist ivuxolimab. This TCR was recovered from an adult with an advanced solid tumor such as melanoma, head and neck, liver or kidney cancer. The chain carries TRBV7-9 and TRBJ2-3, with 9 bases that match TRBD1. The CDR3 DNA reads TGTGCCAGCAGCCAGGGGCGAGGGACAGGGTACGCCACAGATACGCAGTATTTT. This sequence encodes CASSQGRGTGYATDTQYF.